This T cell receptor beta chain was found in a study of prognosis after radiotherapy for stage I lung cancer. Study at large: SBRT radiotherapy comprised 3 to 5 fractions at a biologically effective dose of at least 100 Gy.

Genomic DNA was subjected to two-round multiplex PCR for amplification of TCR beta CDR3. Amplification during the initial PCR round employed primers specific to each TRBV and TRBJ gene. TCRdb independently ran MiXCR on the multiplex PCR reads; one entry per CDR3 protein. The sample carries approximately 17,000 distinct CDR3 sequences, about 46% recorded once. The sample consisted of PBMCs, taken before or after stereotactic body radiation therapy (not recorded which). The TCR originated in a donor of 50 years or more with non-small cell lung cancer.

Written as DNA, the CDR3 is TGTGCCAGCAGCTTAACAACAGATACGCAGTATTTT. Translating gives CASSLTTDTQYF. The rearrangement links TRBV11-3 to TRBJ2-3, with D unclear. CDR3 length equals 12 residues. The V gene lost 2 bases and the J gene lost 3 bases, with 3 bases spanning the gap. The germline V gene has CDR1 SGHNT and CDR2 YENEEA.